This paragraph covers one T cell receptor beta chain sequence. This record comes from a study of blood T cell repertoires in COVID-19. Study as a whole: Both acute and convalescent COVID-19 samples were obtained from the United States, Italy and Spain. From T cells, B-cell-depleted T cells, or PBMCs came the material, which was cDNA or gDNA.

Per the original data handling: Quantification of nucleated cells was approximated via reference gene primer amplification. Method: immunoSEQ multiplex PCR; TCRdb's copy keeps in-frame clones and lacks some. Clonal size and the V and J genes are those of that table, whereas D and trimming came from the DNA. The sample contains roughly 220,000 clones, around three quarters of which appear only once. This TCR was recovered from a woman in her 70s with acute or convalescent COVID-19. The sample was peripheral blood.

The CDR3 is CASSLWAGTYEQYF. In DNA, the CDR3 is TGTGCCAGCAGTTTATGGGCCGGGACCTACGAGCAGTACTTC. The chain links TRBV27 to TRBJ2-7; TRBD2 is a possible D gene (5 bases). The CDR3 spans 14 residues. V was clipped by 1 base and J by 2 bases, with 9 bases between them. Germline CDR1 MNHEY, CDR2 SMNVEV (reference sequence).